This entry describes one T cell receptor (beta chain). The data are from a study of blood T cell repertoires in COVID-19. Cohort allocation depended upon clinical history that participants reported. The germline gives CDR1 GTSNPN, CDR2 SVGIG (reference sequence). The CDR3 length is 14 residues. Between the trimmed V and J ends, which lost 0 bases and 0 bases, there was a span of 9 bases. Assay used: immunoSEQ multiplex PCR; TCRdb lists only in-frame clones, some missing. The sample consists of 400,000 or so clones, more than 70% of them appearing once. V and J are TRBV30 and TRBJ2-7, with a possible D match to TRBD2 (6 bases). The sequenced sample was PBMCs or T cells enriched from blood (not recorded which). The sequence was collected from a man aged 35-49 years in a cohort exposed to, infected with or recovered from COVID-19 (not recorded which). The CDR3 sequence is CAWSVGDSSYEQYF. CDR3 nucleotide sequence: TGTGCCTGGAGTGTAGGGGACTCCTCCTACGAGCAGTACTTC.